The next 27 T cell receptor beta chains were all read from a single sample in a study of OX40 agonist ivuxolimab in advanced cancers. Generated by immunoSEQ multiplex PCR, the TCRdb table keeps only in-frame clones and is missing some. The sample has approximately 70,000 clones, 75% to 95% seen once; the top ten hold more than 0.45%. The specimen was CD4+ or CD8+ T cells sorted from blood, collected in a trial of the OX40 agonist ivuxolimab. These receptors originate from an adult with an advanced solid tumor such as melanoma, head and neck, liver or kidney cancer.

V and J are TRBV28 and TRBJ1-1; D perhaps matches TRBD1 (6 bases). Looked up from germline, CDR1 is MDHEN and CDR2 is SYDVKM. This CDR3 spans 15 amino acids. Trimming left V 7 bases short and J 5 bases short, with 20 bases between. The CDR3 spells CASTQGGARKTEAFF. Here the CDR3 DNA reads TGTGCCAGCACCCAAGGGGGGGCGCGGAAAACTGAAGCTTTCTTT.

This clone has only one observation. This chain joins TRBV12-5 and TRBJ2-3; D ambiguous. The CDR3 consists of 13 residues. Germline V CDR1 and CDR2: LGHNT, FRNRAP. Trimming removed 0 bases at V and 5 bases at J, with 6 bases between. The CDR3 here is CASGLVIGDTQYF. The CDR3 bases are TGTGCTAGTGGTTTGGTAATTGGAGATACGCAGTATTTT.

The chain couples TRBV28 to TRBJ1-2; 9 nucleotides line up with TRBD1. The CDR3 runs 13 residues. V trimming: 4 bases; J trimming: 8 bases; junction bases outside the gene matches: 5. CDR1 and CDR2 (germline): MDHEN, SYDVKM. The CDR3 coding sequence is TGTGCCAGCAGTTATAGGGGGACAGGGGGCTACACCTTC. Amino acid sequence: CASSYRGTGGYTF.

The chain uses TRBV21-1 and TRBJ2-1; the D call of TRBD2 is as the table states it, not checked on the DNA. TRBV21-1 is a pseudogene segment. The CDR3 spans 14 residues. In DNA form, the CDR3 reads TGTGCCAGCAGCAAAGCGTGTCTATACAATGAGCAGTTCTTC. The encoded protein is CASSKACLYNEQFF.

V gene TRBV5-1 combines with J gene TRBJ2-3, with a weak D call TRBD2 (6 bases). Germline V lookup: CDR1 SGHRS, CDR2 YFSETQ. CDR3 length: 15 residues. With 4 bases removed from V and 0 bases from J, the gap between germline ends came to 12 bases. In DNA, the CDR3 is TGCGCCAGCAGCGTACGGAGCGGGAGCACAGATACGCAGTATTTT. Amino acid sequence: CASSVRSGSTDTQYF.

The rearrangement uses TRBV7-2 and TRBJ2-7; 10 bases map to TRBD1. The V gene end was trimmed by 4 bases and the J gene end by 1 base; junction bases not matched to a gene: 7. Per the germline V gene, CDR1 is SGHTA and CDR2 is FQGNSA. The CDR3 sequence is 16 residues long. CDR3 DNA: TGTGCCAGCAGCTCCCGACCGGGACAGGGGTCCTACGAGCAGTACTTC. Translation gives CASSSRPGQGSYEQYF.

This chain links TRBV2 with TRBJ1-2; tentative D call: TRBD1 (6 bases). The V end lost 7 bases, the J end lost 3 bases, and 12 bases lay between the germline ends. The CDR3 totals 13 residues. Per the germline V gene, CDR1 is SNHLY and CDR2 is FYNNEI. CDR3 bases: TGTGCCAGCACCGGACAGAACTACTATGGCTACACCTTC. Its translation: CASTGQNYYGYTF.

The J gene is TRBJ2-1, the V gene TRBV7-3; TRBD2 agrees at 11 bases. V lost 1 base, J lost 8 bases, and 7 bases stayed unmatched. The germline V gene has CDR1 SGHTA and CDR2 FQGTGA. The CDR3 runs 16 residues. The CDR3 sequence: CASSLKLAGAADEQFF. The DNA of the CDR3 is TGTGCCAGCAGCTTAAAACTAGCGGGAGCAGCGGATGAGCAGTTCTTC. The full variable domain, completed using reference TRBV7-3 and TRBJ2-1, is GAGVSQTPSNKVTEKGKYVELRCDPISGHTALYWYRQSLGQGPEFLIYFQGTGAADDSGLPNDRFFAVRPEGSVSTLKIQRTERGDSAVYLCASSLKLAGAADEQFFGPGTRLTVL.

This chain connects TRBV7-9 to TRBJ2-4; 10 bases are shared with TRBD2. This CDR3 has 18 amino acids. The ends lost 6 bases at V and 0 bases at J; junction bases unmatched: 11. From germline, CDR1 is SEHNR and CDR2 FQNEAQ (reference sequence). This CDR3 is CASSFPPRLAGAKNIQYF. CDR3 DNA: TGTGCCAGCAGTTTCCCGCCCCGACTAGCGGGAGCCAAAAACATTCAGTACTTC.

V and J are TRBV7-2 and TRBJ1-5, with 11 positions matching TRBD1. CDR3 length equals 14 residues. Germline CDR1 reads SGHTA; CDR2 reads FQGNSA. Trimming removed 5 bases from V and 5 bases from J; junction bases left unmatched: 2. CDR3 in amino acids: CASSRTGGDQPQHF. The CDR3 DNA sequence: TGTGCCAGCAGCCGGACAGGGGGCGATCAGCCCCAGCATTTT.

The chain has TRBV19 and TRBJ2-1, with a possible D match to TRBD2 (5 bases). This CDR3 region has 13 residues. Trimming left V 1 base short and J 9 bases short, with 10 bases between. CDR1 is LNHDA and CDR2 is SQIVND in the germline V gene (reference sequence). The CDR3 nucleotides are TGTGCCAGTAGTATAGGTCGGGAACTTGAGCAGTTCTTC. It yields the protein CASSIGRELEQFF.

The chain uses TRBV11-2 and TRBJ2-7, with unresolved D. From germline, CDR1 is SGHAT and CDR2 FQNNGV. This CDR3 region has 13 residues. V lost 2 bases, J lost 2 bases, and 7 bases lay in between. The CDR3 DNA sequence: TGTGCCAGCAGCTTAATGCCAGCCTACGAGCAGTACTTC. Protein: CASSLMPAYEQYF.

This chain joins TRBV7-8 and TRBJ2-3; 11 bases align to TRBD2. There are 19 residues in the CDR3. CDR1 SGHVS and CDR2 FQNEAQ come from the germline V gene. The ends lost 0 bases at V and 0 bases at J; junction bases unmatched: 8. CDR3 bases: TGTGCCAGCAGCTTAGCACACGCCGGGACTAGCGGCAGCACAGATACGCAGTATTTT. As protein: CASSLAHAGTSGSTDTQYF.

The V and J genes are TRBV7-2 and TRBJ2-5, with a possible D match to TRBD2 (6 bases). Trimming pared 2 bases from V and 5 bases from J, leaving 21 bases between. The CDR3 contains 17 residues. CDR1 and CDR2 from the germline V gene are SGHTA and FQGNSA. The CDR3 DNA reads as TGTGCCAGCAGCTTAATAGGGCGGGGCTTCTTCACTGAGACCCAGTACTTC. Amino acids: CASSLIGRGFFTETQYF.

The chain has TRBV4-1 and TRBJ2-5; 8 nucleotides align to TRBD1. The CDR3 runs to 15 residues. The germline V gene has CDR1 MGHRA and CDR2 YSYEKL. The J segment lost 2 bases and the V segment lost 0 bases, leaving 2 bases of the junction unmatched. The CDR3 region is CASSQDYRGQETQYF. DNA for the CDR3: TGCGCCAGCAGCCAAGATTACAGGGGGCAAGAGACCCAGTACTTC.

CDR3 protein: CASSWRREEDTQYF. In DNA, the CDR3 is TGTGCCAGCAGTTGGAGACGGGAGGAGGATACGCAGTATTTT. The chain has TRBV6-5 and TRBJ2-3; 7 bases agree with TRBD2. J was trimmed by 6 bases and V by 4 bases; bases with no gene match: 7. Germline assignment: CDR1 MNHEY and CDR2 SVGAGI. The CDR3 contains 14 residues.

The chain joins TRBV7-2 to TRBJ2-3; no clear D. The V end was cut by 2 bases, the J end by 2 bases, with 5 bases between. The CDR3 loop spans 13 amino acids. Germline CDR1 reads SGHTA; CDR2 reads FQGNSA. The CDR3 DNA is TGTGCCAGCAGCTTACCTACCACAGATACGCAGTATTTT. It specifies CASSLPTTDTQYF.

The chain employs TRBV7-3 and TRBJ2-1, with D possibly TRBD2 on 6 matching bases. The CDR3 has 15 amino acids. Trimming removed 2 bases at V and 6 bases at J, with 14 bases between. Germline loops: CDR1 SGHTA, CDR2 FQGTGA. For the CDR3, the DNA is TGTGCCAGCAGCTTAGGGTCGGTGGGACTCAATGAGCAGTTCTTC. Residues: CASSLGSVGLNEQFF.

The chain employs TRBV7-3 and TRBJ2-1; 7 bases match TRBD1. The ends lost 5 bases at V and 6 bases at J; junction bases unmatched: 4. Germline V gene lookup returns CDR1 SGHTA and CDR2 FQGTGA. CDR3 size: 13 residues. CDR3 sequence reads: CASSLDRANEQFF. In nucleotides, the CDR3 is TGTGCCAGCAGCCTAGACAGGGCCAATGAGCAGTTCTTC.

The sample holds a few counts of this clone. The chain employs TRBV11-2 and TRBJ1-4; D possibly corresponds to TRBD1 (6 bases). Germline V lookup: CDR1 SGHAT, CDR2 FQNNGV. The germline V and J ends were trimmed by 5 bases and 6 bases, with 13 bases remaining between them. CDR3 length: 14 residues. This chain's CDR3 is CASSPSPGDEKLFF. CDR3 sequence (DNA): TGTGCCAGCAGCCCATCCCCAGGGGATGAAAAACTGTTTTTT.

The chain has TRBV28 and TRBJ2-1; the D gene is possibly TRBD2 (7 bases). Trimming took off 2 bases at V and 9 bases at J, with 11 bases between the two ends. The germline CDR1 and CDR2 sequences are MDHEN and SYDVKM. The CDR3 is 13 residues long. CDR3 protein: CASSLGGGLEQFF. As DNA, the CDR3 is TGTGCCAGCAGTTTAGGGGGGGGCCTTGAGCAGTTCTTC.

The gene calls are TRBV19 and TRBJ2-7; 8 bases map to TRBD1. Trimming at V came to 4 bases and at J to 7 bases, leaving 9 bases not matched to a gene. Germline V lookup: CDR1 LNHDA, CDR2 SQIVND (reference sequence). The CDR3 consists of 14 residues. The CDR3 here is CASSNQGARGEQYF. CDR3 coding DNA: TGTGCCAGTAGTAACCAGGGGGCAAGGGGTGAGCAGTACTTC.

This clone was seen only a few times. This chain joins TRBV2 and TRBJ1-1; TRBD1 matches at 10 bases. Per germline, CDR1 SNHLY and CDR2 FYNNEI. The CDR3 is 13 amino acids. With V trimmed by 4 bases and J by 5 bases, 1 base remained unmatched. CDR3 DNA sequence: TGTGCCAGCAGTGGGGACAGGGGTACTGAAGCTTTCTTT. It specifies CASSGDRGTEAFF.

The rearrangement links TRBV9 to TRBJ2-1; 7 bases match TRBD2. With 1 base clipped from V and 0 bases from J, the junction kept 4 bases outside the gene matches. The CDR3 sequence is 16 residues long. Germline assignment: CDR1 SGDLS and CDR2 YYNGEE. CDR3 in DNA: TGTGCCAGCAGCGTAAATAGCGGGTTCTCCTACAATGAGCAGTTCTTC. Translated, it gives CASSVNSGFSYNEQFF.

V is TRBV6-5 and J is TRBJ1-2, with TRBD1 identical over 7 bases. The CDR3 contains 14 residues. V shed 5 bases and J 6 bases; nucleotides not matched to a gene: 9. Looked up from germline, CDR1 is MNHEY and CDR2 is SVGAGI. The CDR3 nucleotides read TGTGCCAGCAGTAACAGGGGTCCCCTTGATGGCTACACCTTC. Its protein product is CASSNRGPLDGYTF.

The V and J genes are TRBV6-5 and TRBJ1-2; no reliable D call. The CDR3 has 14 residues. The germline CDR1 and CDR2 sequences are MNHEY and SVGAGI. With 7 bases removed from V and 8 bases from J, the gap between germline ends came to 20 bases. The CDR3, as DNA: TGTGCCAGCAACCCCACGGGCCGGGTCGGAGGCTACACCTTC. Translation: CASNPTGRVGGYTF.

This chain connects TRBV28 to TRBJ1-1; D remains unclear. The CDR3 is 12 amino acids. The ends were cut back, 5 bases at V and 3 bases at J, with 7 bases in the middle. Germline CDR1 reads MDHEN; CDR2 reads SYDVKM. The CDR3 spells CASSGPDTEAFF. The CDR3 DNA reads as TGTGCCAGCAGTGGGCCGGACACTGAAGCTTTCTTT. The full variable domain, completed using reference TRBV28 and TRBJ1-1, is DVKVTQSSRYLVKRTGEKVFLECVQDMDHENMFWYRQDPGLGLRLIYFSYDVKMKEKGDIPEGYSVSREKKERFSLILESASTNQTSMYLCASSGPDTEAFFGQGTRLTVV.